The TCR beta chain described here comes from a study of blood T cell repertoires in COVID-19. Study-wide context: Acute-phase and convalescent COVID-19 samples originated in the United States, Italy and Spain.

Methods used by the authors: Researchers report that nucleated cell counts were estimated from reference gene primer amplification. Here immunoSEQ multiplex PCR was the method, and the copy in TCRdb shows in-frame clones only, minus some. The V and J calls and clone size were taken over from that table, and D and trimming were inferred from the DNA. The sample holds about 66,000 clones; approximately 90% are singletons and the top ten take under 4%. The sequence came from an older man with acute or convalescent COVID-19. The sequenced sample consisted of peripheral blood.

Here the CDR3 DNA reads TGTGCCAGCAGCTTGAGGGACAGCCATGAAAAACTGTTTTTT. Translating gives CASSLRDSHEKLFF. This chain links TRBV6-2 or TRBV6-3 with TRBJ1-4, with 7 nucleotides matching TRBD1. V shed 6 bases and J 6 bases; nucleotides not matched to a gene: 7. CDR1 and CDR2 from the germline V gene are MNHEY and SVGEGT. The CDR3 has 14 residues.